This TCR beta chain was retrieved from a study of technical replicates of blood from a few donors. Repertoires were generated with immunoSEQ multiplex PCR, while TCRdb's copy carries only in-frame clones and drops some. The table shows around 76,000 clones, with 95% to 98% occurring only once. Only one count was recorded for this clone. There are 14 residues in the CDR3. Germline CDR1 MGHRA, CDR2 YSYEKL. V was pared by 4 bases and J by 4 bases, with 5 bases of the junction left unmatched. The sequenced sample was T cells isolated from PBMCs. The clonotype comes from a human donor in good health. V gene TRBV4-1 combines with J gene TRBJ2-7; 9 nucleotides agree with TRBD1. DNA of the CDR3: TGCGCCAGCAGCCGGACAGGGGTGGGGTACGAGCAGTACTTC. This codes for CASSRTGVGYEQYF.